The entry that follows covers one T cell receptor beta chain sequence. The data originate from a study of T cell changes during pregnancy in multiple sclerosis. Assay used: immunoSEQ multiplex PCR; TCRdb lists only in-frame clones, some missing. The table records tens of thousands of clones, 80% to 95% of them present only once. Trimming stripped 3 bases from V and 3 bases from J, with 11 bases between. The CDR3 contains 14 residues. Germline V gene lookup returns CDR1 ENHRY and CDR2 SYGVKD. This sample comprised peripheral blood, obtained after pregnancy. This TCR came from a female donor with multiple sclerosis, enrolled in a pregnancy study. This chain uses TRBV10-3 with TRBJ1-2; tentative D call: TRBD1 (6 bases). CDR3 bases: TGTGCCATCAGTGATGAGGGGGTGTACTATGGCTACACCTTC. Its translation is CAISDEGVYYGYTF.